This T cell receptor (beta chain) was observed in a study of post-analysis software for immune sequencing data. Background on the study: Included courses were relapsing-remitting and secondary progressive multiple sclerosis; progressive-relapsing multiple sclerosis was also included.

cDNA libraries of TCR beta carried unique molecular identifiers. MiXCR, applied by TCRdb to the PCR reads, yields one record per CDR3 protein. In the table there are 740,000 or so distinct CDR3 sequences, approximately 57% of which are singletons. A word on this clonotype: Its antigen is undetermined.

Trimming took off 5 bases at V and 4 bases at J, with 15 bases between the two ends. Germline V gives CDR1 SQVTM, CDR2 ANQGSEA. The CDR3 is made up of 14 amino acids. Overall study results and limits: Controls had significantly higher normalized Chao1 diversity than multiple sclerosis patients. Those samples that were prepared in the same batch co-clustered strongly by F measure. Patients showed TRBV5-6, TRBV5-1 and TRBV20-1 among roughly five TRBV segments more frequent than in controls.

The sequence came from a girl aged 10 to 17 with multiple sclerosis. Sequencing was carried out using blood. The chain recombines TRBV29-1 with TRBJ1-5; D is possibly TRBD1 (5 bases). This CDR3 is CSVCSGGFNQPQHF. CDR3 sequence (DNA): TGCAGCGTTTGCTCGGGGGGGTTTAATCAGCCCCAGCATTTT.